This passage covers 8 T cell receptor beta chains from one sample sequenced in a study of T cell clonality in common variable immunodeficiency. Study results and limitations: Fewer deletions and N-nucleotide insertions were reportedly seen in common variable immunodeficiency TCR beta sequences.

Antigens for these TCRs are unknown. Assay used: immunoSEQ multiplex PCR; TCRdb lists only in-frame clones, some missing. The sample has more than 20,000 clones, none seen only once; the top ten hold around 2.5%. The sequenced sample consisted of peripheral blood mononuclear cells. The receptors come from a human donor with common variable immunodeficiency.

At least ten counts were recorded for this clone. The covered CDR3 bases are TGCAGCGTCTGTAGGGCGAGCACAGATACG. Translating gives CSVCRASTDT. The entire CDR3 protein is CSVCRASTDTQYF. This chain links TRBV29-1 with TRBJ2-3; D remains unclear. The read falls 3 residues short of the CDR3 end, and the missing part is taken from the germline J gene. Germline CDR1 SQVTM, CDR2 ANQGSEA. CDR3 length: 13 residues. Between the trimmed V and J ends, which lost 6 bases and 0 bases, there was a span of 10 bases.

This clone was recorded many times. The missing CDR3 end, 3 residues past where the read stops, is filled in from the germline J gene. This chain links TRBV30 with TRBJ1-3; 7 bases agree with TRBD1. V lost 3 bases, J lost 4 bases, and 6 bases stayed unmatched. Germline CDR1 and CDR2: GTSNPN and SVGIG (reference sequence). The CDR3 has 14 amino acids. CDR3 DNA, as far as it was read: TGTGCCTGGAGCGCAGGGGGTGGCGGAAACACC. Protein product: CAWSAGGGGNT. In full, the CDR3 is CAWSAGGGGNTIYF.

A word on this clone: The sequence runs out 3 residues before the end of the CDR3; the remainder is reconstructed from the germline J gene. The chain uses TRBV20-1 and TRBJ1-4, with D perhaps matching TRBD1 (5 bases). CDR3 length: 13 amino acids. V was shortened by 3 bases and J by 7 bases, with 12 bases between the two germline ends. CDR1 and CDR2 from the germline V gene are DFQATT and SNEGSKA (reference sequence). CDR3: CSARSGEGEKLFF. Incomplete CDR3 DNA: TGCAGTGCTAGGTCGGGGGAGGGTGAAAAA.

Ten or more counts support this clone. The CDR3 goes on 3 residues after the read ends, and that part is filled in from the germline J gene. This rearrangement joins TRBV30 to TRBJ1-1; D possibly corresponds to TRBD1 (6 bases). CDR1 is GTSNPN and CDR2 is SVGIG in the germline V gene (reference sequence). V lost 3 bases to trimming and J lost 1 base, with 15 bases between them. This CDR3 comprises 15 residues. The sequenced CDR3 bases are TGTGCCTGGAGAAGATCTGGCAGGGGGAACACTGAA. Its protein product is CAWRRSGRGNTE. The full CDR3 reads CAWRRSGRGNTEAFF.

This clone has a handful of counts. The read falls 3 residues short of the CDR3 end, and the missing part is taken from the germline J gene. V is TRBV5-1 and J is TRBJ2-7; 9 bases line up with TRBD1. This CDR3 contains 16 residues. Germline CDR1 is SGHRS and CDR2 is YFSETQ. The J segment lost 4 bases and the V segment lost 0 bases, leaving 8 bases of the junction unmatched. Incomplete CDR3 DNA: TGCGCCAGCAGCTTGGCGCAAGGGACAGGGAGATACGAG. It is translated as CASSLAQGTGRYE. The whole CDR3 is CASSLAQGTGRYEQYF.

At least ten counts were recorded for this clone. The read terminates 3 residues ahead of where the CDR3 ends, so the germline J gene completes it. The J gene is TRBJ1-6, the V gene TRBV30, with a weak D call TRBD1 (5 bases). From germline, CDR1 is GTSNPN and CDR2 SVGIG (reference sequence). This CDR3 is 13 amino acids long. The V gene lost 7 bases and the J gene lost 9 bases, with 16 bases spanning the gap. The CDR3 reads CAYKGSGFSPLHF. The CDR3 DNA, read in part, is TGTGCCTACAAAGGGTCAGGGTTTTCACCC.

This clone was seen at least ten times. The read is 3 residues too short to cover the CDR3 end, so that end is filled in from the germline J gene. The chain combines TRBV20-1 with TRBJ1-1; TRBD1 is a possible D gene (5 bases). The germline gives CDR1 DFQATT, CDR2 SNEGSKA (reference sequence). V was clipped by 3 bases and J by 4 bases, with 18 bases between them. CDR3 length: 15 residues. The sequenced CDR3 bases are TGCAGTGCTAGGGGGGGGTCCGGGGGTAGCACTGAA. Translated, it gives CSARGGSGGSTE. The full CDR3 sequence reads CSARGGSGGSTEAFF.

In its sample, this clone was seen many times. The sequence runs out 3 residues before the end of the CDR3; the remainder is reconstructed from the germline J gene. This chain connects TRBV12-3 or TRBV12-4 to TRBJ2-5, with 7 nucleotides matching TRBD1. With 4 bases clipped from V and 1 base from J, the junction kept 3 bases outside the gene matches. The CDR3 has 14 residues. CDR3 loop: CASSYTGVQETQYF. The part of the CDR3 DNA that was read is TGTGCCAGCAGTTACACAGGGGTCCAAGAGACC.